This TCR beta chain was recorded in a study of OX40 agonist ivuxolimab in advanced cancers. Study as a whole: It was permissible to have had prior anti-PD-1, anti-PD-L1 or anti-CTLA-4 therapy, and around 43% had some.

CDR1 is GTSNPN and CDR2 is SVGIG in the germline V gene (reference sequence). CDR3 length equals 14 residues. Trimming removed 0 bases from V and 3 bases from J, with 11 bases in between. TCRdb keeps only in-frame clones here, not all; method: immunoSEQ multiplex PCR. The sample gives 50,000 to 60,000 clones, around nine tenths of which show up once; 5% to 6.5% is in the top ten. The receptor was derived from an adult with an advanced solid tumor such as melanoma, head and neck, liver or kidney cancer. The gene calls are TRBV30 and TRBJ1-1, with D possibly being TRBD1 (6 bases). The source was CD4+ or CD8+ T cells sorted from blood, collected in a trial of the OX40 agonist ivuxolimab. CDR3 sequence (DNA): TGTGCCTGGAGTGTGCCACAGGGATACACTGAAGCTTTCTTT. This translates into CAWSVPQGYTEAFF. Filled out from reference TRBV30 and TRBJ1-1, the complete variable domain reads SQTIHQWPATLVQPVGSPLSLECTVEGTSNPNLYWYRQAAGRGLQLLFYSVGIGQISSEVPQNLSASRPQDRQFILSSKKLLLSDSGFYLCAWSVPQGYTEAFFGQGTRLTVV.